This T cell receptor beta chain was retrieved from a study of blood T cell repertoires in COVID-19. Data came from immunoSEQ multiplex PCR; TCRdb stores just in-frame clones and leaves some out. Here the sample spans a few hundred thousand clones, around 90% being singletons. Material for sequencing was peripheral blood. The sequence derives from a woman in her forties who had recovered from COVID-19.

In nucleotides, the CDR3 is TGTGCCAGCACCCCTGTCGAGGGCTCCTACGAGCAGTACTTC. This sequence encodes CASTPVEGSYEQYF. V and J are TRBV6-6 and TRBJ2-7; maybe TRBD2 (5 bases). Germline V gene data show CDR1 as MNHNY and CDR2 as SVGAGI (reference sequence). This CDR3 region has 14 residues. V lost 7 bases, J lost 0 bases, and 13 bases lay in between.